This entry features one T cell receptor (beta chain) sequence. The antigen is not known. Researchers ran the PCR with 60 Vbeta and 13 Jbeta primers. The table came from immunoSEQ multiplex PCR; TCRdb's copy has only in-frame clones and leaves some out. The table records approximately 150,000 clones, roughly 82% of them present only once. V lost 3 bases, J lost 7 bases, and 14 bases stayed unmatched. From germline, CDR1 is SGHTA and CDR2 FQGNSA. There are 18 residues in the CDR3. The sample belongs to a study of cytomegalovirus exposure and HLA in healthy donors. Study results and caveats: Later analysis associated a missense DCLRE1C variant with TCR beta V- and J-gene trimming. Sequencing likely produced, as an artifact, a cluster of highly shared sequence variants. Later, an analysis found that common viral pathogens appeared to be linked with several of the most significant clusters. Productive status was seen about 90% or about 30% of the time for most TCR beta V segments in an earlier analysis.

The clonotype originates from a man aged 25 to 40 in good health and CMV-seropositive. The V gene is TRBV7-2, the J gene TRBJ2-3, with 12 bases that match TRBD2. The sample consisted of PBMCs. CDR3 sequence reads: CASSLTTGTSGPDNTQYF. CDR3 nucleotide sequence: TGTGCCAGCAGCTTGACCACCGGGACTAGCGGGCCGGACAATACGCAGTATTTT.